One and the same sample provided the 27 T cell receptor beta chains below, sequenced in a study of identical twins. TCRdb fed the 5' RACE reads into MiXCR, producing one record per CDR3 protein. The profile shows about 810,000 distinct CDR3 sequences, 9% to 15% of them singletons. The same data also contributed to another study, on yellow fever vaccine responses in identical twins.

The sample was PBMCs. Every receptor here comes from a woman aged 18-29 years in good health.

Concerning this clonotype itself: Being one base from a much bigger clone, this may be a read error. The chain has TRBV5-1 and TRBJ2-5, with D perhaps given as TRBD1 or TRBD2 (5 bases each). V gave up 5 bases and J gave up 1 base, with 15 bases separating them. This CDR3 comprises 15 residues. Germline V gives CDR1 SGHRS, CDR2 YFSETQ. CDR3 bases: TGCGCCAGCAGTCCGGGGCATGACTTCCAAGAGACCCAGTACTTC. Amino acids: CASSPGHDFQETQYF.

This clonotype was seen a few times. The chain joins TRBV11-1 to TRBJ2-6; 7 bases match TRBD1. With V trimmed by 5 bases and J by 1 base, 5 bases remained unmatched. Germline values: CDR1 SGHAT, CDR2 FQDESV (reference sequence). The CDR3 is made up of 16 amino acids. The CDR3 reads CASSPKTGSGANVLTF. CDR3 DNA sequence: TGTGCCAGCAGCCCAAAGACAGGGTCTGGGGCCAACGTCCTGACTTTC.

This clonotype was found a few times. The chain carries TRBV28 and TRBJ2-1, with 10 bases that match TRBD2. This CDR3 spans 15 amino acids. Per germline, CDR1 MDHEN and CDR2 SYDVKM. V shed 6 bases, J shed 9 bases, and the junction held 11 bases outside the gene matches. Here the CDR3 reads CASSPGTSEFGEQFF. The CDR3 DNA follows: TGTGCCAGCAGCCCCGGGACTAGCGAATTCGGTGAGCAGTTCTTC.

In this sample, this clonotype turned up a few times. The chain uses TRBV4-1 and TRBJ2-3; 13 nucleotides line up with TRBD2. Losses at the gene ends were 0 bases for V and 2 bases for J; bases not matched to a gene: 5. CDR3 length equals 18 residues. CDR1 and CDR2 from the germline V gene are MGHRA and YSYEKL. The CDR3 sequence: CASSQDPTSGRATDTQYF. The CDR3 coding sequence is TGCGCCAGCAGCCAAGACCCTACTAGCGGGAGGGCCACAGATACGCAGTATTTT.

This clonotype was picked up a small number of times. The chain recombines TRBV4-1 with TRBJ1-5; the D is unclear. This CDR3 is 15 amino acids long. V was trimmed by 1 base and J by 0 bases, leaving 7 bases between them. Germline V gene data show CDR1 as MGHRA and CDR2 as YSYEKL. CDR3 amino acids: CASSQGPYSNQPQHF. In DNA form, the CDR3 reads TGCGCCAGCAGCCAAGGTCCGTATAGCAATCAGCCCCAGCATTTT.

This clonotype appeared many times. CDR3 region: CATTRAGVDNEKLFF. As DNA, the CDR3 is TGTGCCACGACCCGGGCCGGGGTCGATAATGAAAAACTGTTTTTT. The chain joins TRBV28 to TRBJ1-4; unclear D gene. The CDR3 runs 15 residues. Trimming pared 10 bases from V and 4 bases from J, leaving 19 bases between. In germline, CDR1 is MDHEN, CDR2 SYDVKM.

This chain uses TRBV20-1 with TRBJ2-1; 7 positions agree with TRBD2. Losses at the gene ends were 7 bases for V and 9 bases for J; bases not matched to a gene: 12. This CDR3 spans 13 amino acids. CDR1 is DFQATT, CDR2 SNEGSKA, per germline (reference sequence). The CDR3, as DNA: TGCAGTGTAATGAGGACTGGGGGGGGTGAGCAGTTCTTC. Translation: CSVMRTGGGEQFF.

The DNA of the CDR3 is TGTGCCAGCACCGCCCTCCAGAACACCGGGGAGCTGTTTTTT. Its translation: CASTALQNTGELFF. This sequence joins TRBV2 and TRBJ2-2; the D is unclear. The V end lost 7 bases, the J end lost 1 base, and 10 bases lay between the germline ends. This CDR3 contains 14 residues. Germline CDR1 is SNHLY and CDR2 is FYNNEI.

This clonotype turned up a few times. The chain joins TRBV27 to TRBJ2-1; D unresolved. CDR1 and CDR2 (germline): MNHEY, SMNVEV (reference sequence). The CDR3 covers 18 residues. V was pared by 4 bases and J by 0 bases, with 19 bases between. This CDR3 is CASSYTPSLLHSYNEQFF. CDR3 DNA: TGTGCCAGCAGTTACACACCTTCACTCCTCCACTCCTACAATGAGCAGTTCTTC.

This clonotype showed up just a few times. The gene calls are TRBV28 and TRBJ2-5; D unresolved. Germline lookup yields CDR1 MDHEN and CDR2 SYDVKM. The CDR3 runs 14 residues. V lost 6 bases and J 0 bases, leaving 11 bases between the germline ends. This chain's CDR3 is CASRANRNQETQYF. The CDR3 region has the DNA TGTGCCAGCAGAGCAAACAGAAACCAAGAGACCCAGTACTTC.

This clonotype was observed many times. V usage is TRBV25-1 and J usage is TRBJ2-1, with D uncertain. Germline V gene lookup returns CDR1 MGHDK and CDR2 SYGVNS. Trimming cost V 3 bases and J 8 bases, with 11 bases left between them. The CDR3 covers 13 residues. The CDR3 bases are TGTGCCAGCAGTGAGCGCAGTGGCGATGAGCAGTTCTTC. Translation: CASSERSGDEQFF.

The J gene is TRBJ2-4, the V gene TRBV5-1, with D possibly being TRBD2 (5 bases). V was pared by 3 bases and J by 0 bases, with 13 bases between. Germline V lookup: CDR1 SGHRS, CDR2 YFSETQ. The CDR3 consists of 16 residues. The DNA for the CDR3 is TGCGCCAGCAGCTCGGGTGGAGGACTAGCCAAAAACATTCAGTACTTC. It translates to CASSSGGGLAKNIQYF. The full variable domain, rest sourced from reference TRBV5-1 and TRBJ2-4, is KAGVTQTPRYLIKTRGQQVTLSCSPISGHRSVSWYQQTPGQGLQFLFEYFSETQRNKGNFPGRFSGRQFSNSRSEMNVSTLELGDSALYLCASSSGGGLAKNIQYFGAGTRLSVL.

The sample holds a few counts of this clonotype. V usage is TRBV6-1 and J usage is TRBJ2-3; 11 bases match TRBD2. The CDR3 runs to 16 residues. In germline, CDR1 is MNHNS, CDR2 SASEGT. Unmatched junction bases numbered 8, after V lost 7 bases and J lost 2 bases. This CDR3 reads CASKPSGGPPTDTQYF. The CDR3 DNA reads TGTGCCAGCAAGCCTAGCGGGGGGCCCCCCACAGATACGCAGTATTTT.

The chain combines TRBV18 with TRBJ1-5, with 8 positions matching TRBD1. The CDR3 extends over 15 amino acids. Trimming removed 6 bases from V and 6 bases from J; junction bases left unmatched: 10. CDR1 is KGHSH, CDR2 LQKENI, per germline. CDR3 DNA: TGTGCCAGCTCCCCAGGGGGACAGGTGGGTCAGCCCCAGCATTTT. This codes for CASSPGGQVGQPQHF. The full variable domain, its missing parts supplied by reference TRBV18 and TRBJ1-5, is NAGVMQNPRHLVRRRGQEARLRCSPMKGHSHVYWYRQLPEEGLKFMVYLQKENIIDESGMPKERFSAEFPKEGPSILRIQQVVRGDSAAYFCASSPGGQVGQPQHFGDGTRLSIL.

This clonotype has a handful of counts. This rearrangement joins TRBV4-1 to TRBJ1-1; maybe TRBD1 (6 bases). V lost 2 bases, J lost 0 bases, and 10 bases lay in between. This CDR3 has 15 residues. The germline gives CDR1 MGHRA, CDR2 YSYEKL. The CDR3 sequence is CASSQPQGMNTEAFF. In nucleotides, the CDR3 is TGCGCCAGCAGCCAACCCCAGGGGATGAACACTGAAGCTTTCTTT.

This rearrangement joins TRBV29-1 to TRBJ2-7; 9 positions agree with TRBD2. The J segment lost 1 base and the V segment lost 3 bases, leaving 7 bases of the junction unmatched. This CDR3 has 15 residues. CDR1 and CDR2 from the germline V gene are SQVTM and ANQGSEA. CDR3 protein: CSVETTSGNSYEQYF. DNA of the CDR3: TGCAGCGTTGAGACGACTAGCGGTAATTCCTACGAGCAGTACTTC.

V and J are TRBV10-3 and TRBJ2-3; D unresolved. CDR3 length equals 12 residues. The V gene lost 0 bases and the J gene lost 9 bases, with 7 bases spanning the gap. Germline values: CDR1 ENHRY, CDR2 SYGVKD. This CDR3 is CAISESMVTQYF. In DNA form, the CDR3 reads TGTGCCATCAGTGAGTCGATGGTAACGCAGTATTTT.

This clonotype was counted a few times. V usage is TRBV11-2 and J usage is TRBJ2-3; a possible D gene is TRBD1 (7 bases). V was pared by 4 bases and J by 3 bases, with 20 bases between. CDR1 and CDR2 (germline): SGHAT, FQNNGV. The CDR3 runs to 17 residues. This CDR3 reads CASSSRGASRRTDTQYF. DNA for the CDR3: TGTGCCAGCAGCTCCAGGGGGGCTAGCCGAAGGACAGATACGCAGTATTTT.

The rearrangement uses TRBV12-3 or TRBV12-4 and TRBJ2-3, with D possibly TRBD2 on 5 matching bases. The CDR3 is made up of 14 amino acids. V lost 2 bases, J lost 4 bases, and 10 bases lay in between. This CDR3 is CASSLTSHADTQYF. The CDR3 bases are TGTGCCAGCAGTTTAACTAGTCACGCAGATACGCAGTATTTT.

This clonotype was detected ten times or more. This rearrangement joins TRBV7-6 to TRBJ1-1; D perhaps matches TRBD1 (5 bases). This CDR3 contains 13 residues. Germline CDR1 and CDR2: SGHVS and FNYEAQ. The V gene lost 3 bases and the J gene lost 4 bases, with 9 bases spanning the gap. CDR3: CASSFQGSTEAFF. Here the CDR3 DNA reads TGTGCCAGCAGCTTCCAGGGTAGCACTGAAGCTTTCTTT.

The genes are TRBV12-5 and TRBJ1-1, with D possibly being TRBD1 (5 bases). V was shortened by 3 bases and J by 1 base, with 15 bases between the two germline ends. The CDR3 has 16 residues. The germline CDR1 and CDR2 sequences are LGHNT and FRNRAP. CDR3 nucleotides: TGTGCTAGTGGTTTTCTCCGGGGCGGGCCGAACACTGAAGCTTTCTTT. Its translation is CASGFLRGGPNTEAFF.

The CDR3 protein is CATSATESTDTQYF. In DNA, the CDR3 is TGTGCCACCAGTGCGACAGAAAGCACAGATACGCAGTATTTT. The V and J genes are TRBV24-1 and TRBJ2-3; possibly TRBD1 for D (5 bases). The V and J ends lost 5 bases and 0 bases respectively, with 8 bases between them. This CDR3 has 14 residues. From germline, CDR1 is KGHDR and CDR2 SFDVKD.

The chain carries TRBV29-1 and TRBJ2-1, with TRBD2 matching over 14 bases. Unmatched junction bases numbered 5, after V lost 5 bases and J lost 2 bases. Germline V CDR1 and CDR2: SQVTM, ANQGSEA. The CDR3 is made up of 16 amino acids. Written as DNA, the CDR3 is TGCAGCGTTCGCGGGACTAGCGGGGGCCCCTACAATGAGCAGTTCTTC. This sequence encodes CSVRGTSGGPYNEQFF.

This clonotype has a handful of counts. The V and J genes are TRBV7-9 and TRBJ1-5, with D unclear. Germline V gives CDR1 SEHNR, CDR2 FQNEAQ (reference sequence). Trimming stripped 5 bases from V and 6 bases from J, with 11 bases between. The CDR3 sequence is 13 residues long. CDR3 in DNA: TGTGCCAGCAGCGTGGGAGACGGTCAGCCCCAGCATTTT. This sequence encodes CASSVGDGQPQHF.

The V and J genes are TRBV6-1 and TRBJ1-1; D uncertain. Between the trimmed V and J ends, which lost 5 bases and 3 bases, there was a span of 10 bases. The CDR3 is 13 amino acids. Germline CDR1 and CDR2: MNHNS and SASEGT. The CDR3 here is CASSRLKHTEAFF. The CDR3 nucleotides are TGTGCCAGCAGTAGGCTGAAGCACACTGAAGCTTTCTTT.

The chain recombines TRBV7-9 with TRBJ2-7, with D possibly TRBD2 on 6 matching bases. Trimming removed 0 bases at V and 5 bases at J, with 17 bases between. The V gene's germline CDR1 is SEHNR and CDR2 FQNEAQ (reference sequence). The CDR3 totals 16 residues. The CDR3: CASSLAIGRGNHEQYF. CDR3 sequence (DNA): TGTGCCAGCAGCTTAGCAATCGGGCGGGGTAACCACGAGCAGTACTTC.

This clonotype was counted only a few times. This chain links TRBV7-8 with TRBJ2-2; D unclear. The CDR3 extends over 15 amino acids. CDR1 and CDR2 (germline): SGHVS, FQNEAQ. The ends were cut back, 3 bases at V and 2 bases at J, with 10 bases in the middle. The CDR3 nucleotides are TGTGCCAGCAGCTTTCAGGACCCAAACACCGGGGAGCTGTTTTTT. This gives the protein CASSFQDPNTGELFF. Together with reference TRBV7-8 and TRBJ2-2, the CDR3 gives the full variable domain: GAGVSQSPRYKVAKRGQDVALRCDPISGHVSLFWYQQALGQGPEFLTYFQNEAQLDKSGLPSDRFFAERPEGSVSTLKIQRTQQEDSAVYLCASSFQDPNTGELFFGEGSRLTVL.